This is a list of T cell receptor beta chains from one sample in a study of cytomegalovirus exposure and HLA in healthy donors. Profiled with immunoSEQ multiplex PCR; TCRdb holds only in-frame clones, not every one. The repertoire holds approximately 100,000 clones, with over 65% as singletons. The sequenced sample consisted of PBMCs. The receptor source for this set is a female donor in good health and CMV-seronegative. Each CDR3 is given with its conserved first and last residue. The D gene is left open where the match is weak. Some rows mark clone size as missing; the rest say once, few, many or name a class of expanded clone.

abundance	j_gene	d_gene	v_gene	CDR3nt	CDR3aa
NA	TRBJ2-2	NA	TRBV4-3	TGCGCCAGCAGCCAAGCCCTGGCTGTGCTCTCCGGGGAGCTGTTTTTT	CASSQALAVLSGELFF
few	TRBJ1-2	TRBD1	TRBV5-4	TGTGCCAGCAGCTTCCCCCAGGGGGCTGGTGGCTACACCTTC	CASSFPQGAGGYTF
NA	TRBJ1-1	TRBD1	TRBV7-2	TGTGCCAGCAGCTTAAGTCCCGGGACAGCAAACACTGAAGCTTTCTTT	CASSLSPGTANTEAFF
few	TRBJ1-4	TRBD1	TRBV7-9	TGTGCCAGCAGCTCCGGGACAGGGGGCATGGAGGAAAAACTGTTTTTT	CASSSGTGGMEEKLFF
once	TRBJ2-4	TRBD2	TRBV25-1	TGTGCCAGCGGGAGGGTTAAGGGGTCTTGGGCCCCGCAGTACTTC	CASGRVKGSWAPQYF
NA	TRBJ1-1	NA	TRBV7-6	TGTGCCAGCAGTAGTAAAAGGGGTTCGAACACTGAAGCTTTCTTT	CASSSKRGSNTEAFF
NA	TRBJ1-6	TRBD1	TRBV10-3	TGTGCCATCAGTGAGCGGGACAGGGCTAATTCACCCCTCCACTTT	CAISERDRANSPLHF
NA	TRBJ1-4	NA	TRBV10-3	TGTGCCATCAGTGAAGAGGACAGAAAAGAAAAACTGTTTTTT	CAISEEDRKEKLFF
few	TRBJ2-3	NA	TRBV7-2	TGTGCCAGCAGCTTAAGCGGCACAGATACGCAGTATTTT	CASSLSGTDTQYF
NA	TRBJ1-5	NA	TRBV13	TGTGCCAGCAGCTTAGGGACGGGGAATCAGCCCCAGCATTTT	CASSLGTGNQPQHF
NA	TRBJ2-5	TRBD1	TRBV2	TGTGCCAGCAGTCGAGGACAGGAAGAGACCCAGTACTTC	CASSRGQEETQYF
NA	TRBJ2-2	TRBD2	TRBV5-1	TGCGCCAGCAGCTTAGGGCGGGGGTCCACCGGGGAGCTGTTTTTT	CASSLGRGSTGELFF
once	TRBJ1-3	TRBD1	TRBV7-6	TGTGCCAGCAGCTTTGATCGGGACAGGGTAACTGGAAACACCATATATTTT	CASSFDRDRVTGNTIYF
NA	TRBJ2-7	NA	TRBV5-6	TGTGCCAGCATCATTCAGGGGTTGTCGTCAAGCGAGCAGTACTTC	CASIIQGLSSSEQYF
few	TRBJ1-6	NA	TRBV5-4	TGTGCCAGCAGCCGGGACTATAATTCACCCCTCCACTTT	CASSRDYNSPLHF
NA	TRBJ2-1	NA	TRBV10-2	NA	CASSSSVARGEQFF
NA	TRBJ2-5	TRBD2	TRBV5-1	TGCGCCAGCAGCCACGGGACTAGCGGGGGGGATACCCAGTACTTC	CASSHGTSGGDTQYF
NA	TRBJ2-7	TRBD2	TRBV4-2	TGTGCCAGCAGCCAACCCAGCGGACTAGCGGGGGCCTCCTACGAGCAGTACTTC	CASSQPSGLAGASYEQYF